These 2 T cell receptor beta chains originate from one sample sequenced in a study of regulatory T cells in long-lasting Graves disease. Building of the TCR beta libraries involved iRepertoire HTBI primers and Arm-PCR of CDR3 regions. TCRdb used MiXCR to reprocess the multiplex PCR reads, holding one entry per CDR3 protein. The sample has approximately 480,000 distinct CDR3 sequences; 15% to 20% are singletons. Time point denoted: newly diagnosed GD, antithyroid drugs for less than 3 months. Extracted RNA from PBMCs served as the source of the TCR library. These data also featured in a second study, about T cells in Graves' hyperthyroidism and ophthalmopathy.

Sequencing was performed on peripheral blood mononuclear cells (PBMCs), taken at new diagnosis, from a patient treated with antithyroid drugs. Source of these receptors: a man aged 35-49 years with Graves disease.

The sample holds many counts of this clonotype. This chain uses TRBV12-3 or TRBV12-4 with TRBJ1-2, with D maybe TRBD1 (6 bases). The V and J ends lost 6 bases and 0 bases respectively, with 23 bases between them. CDR3 length equals 18 residues. This chain's CDR3 is CASSQGWRNPSPNYGYTF. The CDR3 DNA is TGTGCCAGCAGCCAGGGGTGGCGGAACCCCTCCCCTAACTATGGCTACACCTTC.

This clonotype was recorded many times. This chain joins TRBV12-3 or TRBV12-4 and TRBJ2-2; a weak D match, TRBD2 (6 bases). Between the trimmed V and J ends, which lost 6 bases and 1 base, there was a span of 9 bases. This CDR3 is 14 amino acids long. Here the CDR3 reads CASSMGLNTGELFF. CDR3 nucleotides: TGTGCCAGCAGCATGGGACTGAACACCGGGGAGCTGTTTTTT.